The clone carrying this T cell receptor (beta chain) was observed a single time. The data originate from a study of blood T cell repertoires in COVID-19. Study overall: In each case, the material was cDNA or gDNA derived from T cells, B-cell-depleted T cells, or PBMCs.

Some clones are missing from TCRdb's copy, which holds only in-frame ones; the method was immunoSEQ multiplex PCR. Of 250,000 to 300,000 clones listed, 85% to 90% are singletons. Trimming cost V 3 bases and J 4 bases, with 9 bases left between them. The CDR3 has 13 amino acids. Germline loops: CDR1 MDHEN, CDR2 SYDVKM. The origin of this receptor is a woman in her 30s with COVID-19, enrolled during active disease. The sequencing input was peripheral blood. The rearrangement joins TRBV28 to TRBJ1-1; D ambiguous. In DNA form, the CDR3 reads TGTGCCAGCAGTTTTCTCCTTTTCACTGAAGCTTTCTTT. It is translated as CASSFLLFTEAFF. The whole variable domain, remainder taken from reference TRBV28 and TRBJ1-1, is DVKVTQSSRYLVKRTGEKVFLECVQDMDHENMFWYRQDPGLGLRLIYFSYDVKMKEKGDIPEGYSVSREKKERFSLILESASTNQTSMYLCASSFLLFTEAFFGQGTRLTVV.